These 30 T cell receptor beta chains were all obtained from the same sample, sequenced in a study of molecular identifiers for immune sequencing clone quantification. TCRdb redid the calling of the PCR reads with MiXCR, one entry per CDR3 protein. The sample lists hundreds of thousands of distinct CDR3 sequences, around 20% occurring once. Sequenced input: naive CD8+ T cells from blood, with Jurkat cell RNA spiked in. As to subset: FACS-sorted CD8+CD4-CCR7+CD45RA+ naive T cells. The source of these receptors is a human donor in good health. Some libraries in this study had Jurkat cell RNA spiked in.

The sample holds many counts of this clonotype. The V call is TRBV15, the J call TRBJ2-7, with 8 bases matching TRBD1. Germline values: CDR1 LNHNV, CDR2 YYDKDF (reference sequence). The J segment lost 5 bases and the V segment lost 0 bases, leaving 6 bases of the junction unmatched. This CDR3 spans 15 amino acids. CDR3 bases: TGTGCCACCAGCAGAGATCGGCAGGGGGCCCACGAGCAGTACTTC. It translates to CATSRDRQGAHEQYF. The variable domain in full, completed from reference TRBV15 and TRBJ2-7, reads DAMVIQNPRYQVTQFGKPVTLSCSQTLNHNVMYWYQQKSSQAPKLLFHYYDKDFNNEADTPDNFQSRRPNTSFCFLDIRSPGLGDTAMYLCATSRDRQGAHEQYFGPGTRLTVT.

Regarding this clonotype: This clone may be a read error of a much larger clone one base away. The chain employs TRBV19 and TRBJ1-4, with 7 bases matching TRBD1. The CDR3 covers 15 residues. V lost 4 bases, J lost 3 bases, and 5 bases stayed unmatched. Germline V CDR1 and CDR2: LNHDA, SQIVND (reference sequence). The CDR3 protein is CASSTDDRANEKLFF. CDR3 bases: TGTGCCAGTAGTACTGATGACAGGGCTAATGAAAAACTGTTTTTT.

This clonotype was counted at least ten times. This chain's CDR3 is CASSLKYSNTGELFF. The CDR3 DNA sequence: TGTGCCAGCAGCTTAAAGTACTCGAACACCGGGGAGCTGTTTTTT. The gene calls are TRBV7-9 and TRBJ2-2; D gene unclear. The germline V gene encodes CDR1 SEHNR and CDR2 FQNEAQ (reference sequence). V gave up 2 bases and J gave up 0 bases, with 7 bases separating them. The CDR3 runs to 15 residues.

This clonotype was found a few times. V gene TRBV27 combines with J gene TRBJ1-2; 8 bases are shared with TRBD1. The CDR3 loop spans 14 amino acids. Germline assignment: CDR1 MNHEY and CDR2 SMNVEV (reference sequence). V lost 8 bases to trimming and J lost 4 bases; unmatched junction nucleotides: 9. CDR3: CASHPGTGIYGYTF. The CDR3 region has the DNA TGTGCCAGCCACCCAGGGACAGGCATCTATGGCTACACCTTC.

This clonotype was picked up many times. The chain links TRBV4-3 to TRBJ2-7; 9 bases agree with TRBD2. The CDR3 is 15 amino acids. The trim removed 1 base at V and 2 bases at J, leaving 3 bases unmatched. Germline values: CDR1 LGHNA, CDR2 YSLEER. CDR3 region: CASSQVVAGAYEQYF. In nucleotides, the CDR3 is TGCGCCAGCAGCCAAGTGGTAGCGGGGGCCTACGAGCAGTACTTC.

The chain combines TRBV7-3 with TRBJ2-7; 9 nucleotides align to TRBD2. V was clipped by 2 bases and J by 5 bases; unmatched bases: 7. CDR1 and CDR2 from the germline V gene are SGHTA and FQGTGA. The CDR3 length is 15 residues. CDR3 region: CASSLLAGAPHEQYF. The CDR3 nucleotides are TGTGCCAGCAGCTTATTAGCGGGAGCTCCCCACGAGCAGTACTTC.

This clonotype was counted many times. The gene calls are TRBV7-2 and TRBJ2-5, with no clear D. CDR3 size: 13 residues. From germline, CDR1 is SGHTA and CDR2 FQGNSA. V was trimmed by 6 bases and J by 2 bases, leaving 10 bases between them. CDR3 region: CASSPLLQETQYF. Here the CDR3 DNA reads TGTGCCAGCAGTCCGTTACTACAAGAGACCCAGTACTTC.

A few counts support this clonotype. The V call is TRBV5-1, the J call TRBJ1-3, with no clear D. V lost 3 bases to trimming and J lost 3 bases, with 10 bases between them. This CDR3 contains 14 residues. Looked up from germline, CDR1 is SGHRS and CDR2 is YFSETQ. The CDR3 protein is CASSSESDGNTIYF. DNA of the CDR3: TGCGCCAGCAGCTCGGAGTCGGATGGAAACACCATATATTTT.

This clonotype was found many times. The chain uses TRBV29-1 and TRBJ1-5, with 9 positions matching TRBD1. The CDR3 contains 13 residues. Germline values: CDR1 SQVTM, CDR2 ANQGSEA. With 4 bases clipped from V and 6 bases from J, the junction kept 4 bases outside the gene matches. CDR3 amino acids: CSVVTGGTQPQHF. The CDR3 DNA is TGCAGCGTTGTTACAGGGGGCACTCAGCCCCAGCATTTT. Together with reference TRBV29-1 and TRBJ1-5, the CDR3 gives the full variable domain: SAVISQKPSRDICQRGTSLTIQCQVDSQVTMMFWYRQQPGQSLTLIATANQGSEATYESGFVIDKFPISRPNLTFSTLTVSNMSPEDSSIYLCSVVTGGTQPQHFGDGTRLSIL.

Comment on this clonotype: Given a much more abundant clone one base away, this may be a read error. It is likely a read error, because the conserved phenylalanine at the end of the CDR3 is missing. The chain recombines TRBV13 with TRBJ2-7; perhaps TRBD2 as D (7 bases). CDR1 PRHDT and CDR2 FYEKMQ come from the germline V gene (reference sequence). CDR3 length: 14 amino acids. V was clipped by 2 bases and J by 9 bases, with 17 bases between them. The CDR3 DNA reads TGTGCCAGCAGCTTAATAAGGGGGGGTGATGTGCAGTACCTC. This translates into CASSLIRGGDVQYL.

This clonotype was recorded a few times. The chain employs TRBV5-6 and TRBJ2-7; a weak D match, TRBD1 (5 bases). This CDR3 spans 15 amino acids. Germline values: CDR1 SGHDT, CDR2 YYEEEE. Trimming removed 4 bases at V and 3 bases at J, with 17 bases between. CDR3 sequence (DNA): TGTGCCAGCAGCCTATTCACAGGTTCTTACTACGAGCAGTACTTC. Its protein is CASSLFTGSYYEQYF.

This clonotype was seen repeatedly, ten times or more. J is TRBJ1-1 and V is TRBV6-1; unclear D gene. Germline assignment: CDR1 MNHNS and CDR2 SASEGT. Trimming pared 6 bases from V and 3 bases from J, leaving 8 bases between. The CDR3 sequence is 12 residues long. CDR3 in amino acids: CASRDGYTEAFF. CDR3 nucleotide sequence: TGTGCCAGCAGGGACGGATACACTGAAGCTTTCTTT.

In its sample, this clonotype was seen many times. The CDR3 is CSATGDNQPQHF. CDR3 nucleotides: TGCAGTGCTACAGGGGACAATCAGCCCCAGCATTTT. J is TRBJ1-5 and V is TRBV20-1; maybe TRBD1 (6 bases). The CDR3 extends over 12 amino acids. Germline loops: CDR1 DFQATT, CDR2 SNEGSKA (reference sequence). Trimming took 4 bases from V and 3 from J, leaving 7 bases between them.

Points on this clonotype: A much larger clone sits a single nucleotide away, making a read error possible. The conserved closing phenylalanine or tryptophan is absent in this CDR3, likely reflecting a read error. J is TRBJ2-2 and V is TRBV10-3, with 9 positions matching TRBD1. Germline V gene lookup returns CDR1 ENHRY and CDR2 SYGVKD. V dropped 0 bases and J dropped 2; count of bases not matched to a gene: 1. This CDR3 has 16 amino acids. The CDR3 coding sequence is TGTGCCATCAGTGAGTCGGACAGGGGAAACACCGGGGAGCTGTTTTCT. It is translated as CAISESDRGNTGELFS.

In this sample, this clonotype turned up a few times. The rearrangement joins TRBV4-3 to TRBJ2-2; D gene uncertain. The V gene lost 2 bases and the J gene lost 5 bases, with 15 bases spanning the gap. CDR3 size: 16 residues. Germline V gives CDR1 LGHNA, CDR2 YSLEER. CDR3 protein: CASSQRNPTITGELFF. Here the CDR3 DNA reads TGCGCCAGCAGCCAAAGGAATCCGACAATTACCGGGGAGCTGTTTTTT.

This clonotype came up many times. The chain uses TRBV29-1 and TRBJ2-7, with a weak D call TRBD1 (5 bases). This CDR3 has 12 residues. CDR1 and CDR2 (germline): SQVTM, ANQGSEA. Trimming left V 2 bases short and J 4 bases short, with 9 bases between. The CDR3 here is CSVETQGYEQYF. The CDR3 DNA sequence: TGCAGCGTTGAAACCCAGGGATACGAGCAGTACTTC.

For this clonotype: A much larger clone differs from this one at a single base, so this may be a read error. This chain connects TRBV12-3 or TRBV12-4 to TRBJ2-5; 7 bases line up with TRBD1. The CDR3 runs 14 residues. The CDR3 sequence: CASSWDSEQVTQYF. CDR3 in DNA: TGTGCCAGCAGTTGGGACAGCGAACAAGTGACCCAGTACTTC.

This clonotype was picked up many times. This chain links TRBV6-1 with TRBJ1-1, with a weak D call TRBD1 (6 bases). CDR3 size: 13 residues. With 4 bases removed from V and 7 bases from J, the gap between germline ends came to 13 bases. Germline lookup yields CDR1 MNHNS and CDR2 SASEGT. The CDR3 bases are TGTGCCAGCAGTGCCACAGGGATTGGTGAAGCTTTCTTT. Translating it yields CASSATGIGEAFF.

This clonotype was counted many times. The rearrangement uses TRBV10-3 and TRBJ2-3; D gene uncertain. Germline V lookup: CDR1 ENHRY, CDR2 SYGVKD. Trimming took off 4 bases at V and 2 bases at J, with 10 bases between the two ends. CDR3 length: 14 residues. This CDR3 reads CAISGEILTDTQYF. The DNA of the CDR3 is TGTGCCATCAGTGGGGAAATTCTCACAGATACGCAGTATTTT.

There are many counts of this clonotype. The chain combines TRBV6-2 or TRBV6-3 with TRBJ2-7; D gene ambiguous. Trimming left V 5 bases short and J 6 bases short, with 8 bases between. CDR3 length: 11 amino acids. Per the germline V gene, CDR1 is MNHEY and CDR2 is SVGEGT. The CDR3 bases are TGTGCCAGCAGTCTAACGAGCGAGCAGTACTTC. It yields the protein CASSLTSEQYF.

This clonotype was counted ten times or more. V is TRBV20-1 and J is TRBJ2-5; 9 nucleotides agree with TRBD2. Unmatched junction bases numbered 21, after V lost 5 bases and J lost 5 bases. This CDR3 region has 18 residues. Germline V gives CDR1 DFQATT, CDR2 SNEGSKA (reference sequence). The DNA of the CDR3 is TGCAGTGCTCCCCCCATTGGCACTAGCGGGCACGTGGTGGAGACCCAGTACTTC. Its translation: CSAPPIGTSGHVVETQYF.

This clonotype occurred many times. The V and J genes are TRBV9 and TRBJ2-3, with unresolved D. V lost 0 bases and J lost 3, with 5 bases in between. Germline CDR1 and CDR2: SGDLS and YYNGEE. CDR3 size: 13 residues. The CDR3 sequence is CASSVATTDTQYF. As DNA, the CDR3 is TGTGCCAGCAGCGTAGCTACAACAGATACGCAGTATTTT.

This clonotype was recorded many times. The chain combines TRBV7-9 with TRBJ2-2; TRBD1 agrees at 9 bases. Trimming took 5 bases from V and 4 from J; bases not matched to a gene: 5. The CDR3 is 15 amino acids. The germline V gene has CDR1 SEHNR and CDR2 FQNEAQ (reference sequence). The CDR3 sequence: CASSRDRGSTGELFF. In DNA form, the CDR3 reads TGTGCCAGCAGCCGTGACAGGGGGTCCACCGGGGAGCTGTTTTTT.

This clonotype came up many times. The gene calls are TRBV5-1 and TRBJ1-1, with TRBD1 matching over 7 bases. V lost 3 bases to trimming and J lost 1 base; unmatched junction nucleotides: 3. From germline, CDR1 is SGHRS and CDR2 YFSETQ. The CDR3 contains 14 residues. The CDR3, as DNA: TGCGCCAGCAGCTCCAGACAGGGGAACACTGAAGCTTTCTTT. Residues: CASSSRQGNTEAFF.

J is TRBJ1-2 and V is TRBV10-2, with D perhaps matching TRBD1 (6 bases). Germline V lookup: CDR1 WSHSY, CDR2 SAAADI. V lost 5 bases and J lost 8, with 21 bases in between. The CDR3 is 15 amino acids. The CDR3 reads CASSTASGGPNGYTF. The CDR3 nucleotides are TGCGCCAGCAGTACAGCCTCCGGGGGCCCCAACGGCTACACCTTC.

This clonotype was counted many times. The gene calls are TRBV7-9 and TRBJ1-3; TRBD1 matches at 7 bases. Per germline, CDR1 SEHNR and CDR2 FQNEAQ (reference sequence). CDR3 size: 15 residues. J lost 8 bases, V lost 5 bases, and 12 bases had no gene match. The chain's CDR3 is CASSPKRTGPYTIYF. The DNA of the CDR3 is TGTGCCAGCAGCCCGAAAAGGACAGGTCCGTACACCATATATTTT.

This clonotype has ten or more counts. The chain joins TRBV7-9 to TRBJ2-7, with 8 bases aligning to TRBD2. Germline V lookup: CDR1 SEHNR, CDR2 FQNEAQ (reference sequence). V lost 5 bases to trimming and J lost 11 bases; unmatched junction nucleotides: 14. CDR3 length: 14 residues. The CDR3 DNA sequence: TGTGCCAGCAGCCCCCGGGGGGGAAAACCGGTTGAGTACTTC. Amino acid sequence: CASSPRGGKPVEYF.

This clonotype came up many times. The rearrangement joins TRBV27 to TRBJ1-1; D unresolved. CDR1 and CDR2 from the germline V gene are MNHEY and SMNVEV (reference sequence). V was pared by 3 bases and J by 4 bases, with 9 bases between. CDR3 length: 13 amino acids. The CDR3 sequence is CASSFSQTTEAFF. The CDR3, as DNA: TGTGCCAGCAGTTTCTCGCAGACCACTGAAGCTTTCTTT.

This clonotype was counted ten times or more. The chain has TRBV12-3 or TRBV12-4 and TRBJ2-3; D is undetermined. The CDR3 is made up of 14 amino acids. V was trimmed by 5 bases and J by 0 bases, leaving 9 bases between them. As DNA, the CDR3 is TGTGCCAGCAGTCCTGGGCGAAGCACAGATACGCAGTATTTT. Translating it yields CASSPGRSTDTQYF.

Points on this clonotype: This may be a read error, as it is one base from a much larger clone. CDR3 in DNA: TGCAGCGCTACCCTTGACAGGGGCCAGTACTTC. Its translation is CSATLDRGQYF. The rearrangement joins TRBV29-1 to TRBJ2-5; TRBD1 aligns across 8 bases. J was trimmed by 10 bases and V by 7 bases; bases with no gene match: 8. This CDR3 has 11 residues. Looked up from germline, CDR1 is SQVTM and CDR2 is ANQGSEA.